Each of the 15 T cell receptor beta chains below was sequenced from the same sample in a study of cytomegalovirus exposure and HLA in healthy donors. Data came from immunoSEQ multiplex PCR; TCRdb stores just in-frame clones and leaves some out. The sample comprises 150,000 to 200,000 clones, 70% to 85% of which are singletons, and about an eighth rests with the top ten. The sample taken for sequencing was PBMCs. These receptors were taken from a woman aged 25 to 39 in good health and CMV-seropositive.

The rearrangement joins TRBV11-2 to TRBJ2-7; a weak D match, TRBD1 (5 bases). Trimming shortened V by 4 bases and J by 3 bases, and 7 bases separated the two germline ends. This CDR3 is built from 12 residues. Germline V lookup: CDR1 SGHAT, CDR2 FQNNGV. The CDR3 DNA is TGTGCCAGCAGCTCAGGGTTCTACGAGCAGTACTTC. Residues: CASSSGFYEQYF.

The chain couples TRBV27 to TRBJ1-1, with TRBD1 matching over 7 bases. Germline lookup yields CDR1 MNHEY and CDR2 SMNVEV (reference sequence). The junction had 8 bases not matched to a gene; V was cut back by 7 bases and J by 0 bases. The CDR3 totals 15 residues. The CDR3 DNA sequence: TGTGCCAGCACTCCATCCAGGGGGATGAACACTGAAGCTTTCTTT. As protein: CASTPSRGMNTEAFF.

The rearrangement links TRBV28 to TRBJ1-5, with D perhaps matching TRBD1 (6 bases). The germline V and J ends were trimmed by 8 bases and 2 bases, with 16 bases remaining between them. Germline V gene data show CDR1 as MDHEN and CDR2 as SYDVKM. This CDR3 contains 15 residues. CDR3 in DNA: TGTGCCAGCCGAAACGGGGGGGCAGGCAATCAGCCCCAGCATTTT. Protein: CASRNGGAGNQPQHF.

Written as DNA, the CDR3 is TGCAGCGTCGGGGACACGGAAAAACTGTTTTTT. It specifies CSVGDTEKLFF. The chain recombines TRBV29-1 with TRBJ1-4; perhaps TRBD1 as D (6 bases). Trimming pared 6 bases from V and 8 bases from J, leaving 10 bases between. The CDR3 runs to 11 residues. Germline-derived CDR1 and CDR2 are SQVTM and ANQGSEA.

The chain uses TRBV6-1 and TRBJ1-2, with TRBD1 identical over 10 bases. This CDR3 has 14 amino acids. V gave up 6 bases and J gave up 6 bases; unmatched junction bases: 7. Germline values: CDR1 MNHNS, CDR2 SASEGT. In DNA form, the CDR3 reads TGTGCCAGCAGCGCCCGGGACAGGGGCGATGGCTACACCTTC. This encodes CASSARDRGDGYTF.

J is TRBJ1-2 and V is TRBV10-2; no firm D call. CDR3 length equals 13 residues. Germline CDR1 WSHSY, CDR2 SAAADI. The V end lost 5 bases, the J end lost 4 bases, and 11 bases lay between the germline ends. CDR3 loop: CASSPRGIYGYTF. The CDR3 DNA follows: TGCGCCAGCAGTCCGAGAGGGATCTATGGCTACACCTTC.

The chain employs TRBV4-1 and TRBJ2-2, with D possibly matching TRBD1 (5 bases). V dropped 4 bases and J dropped 4 bases, with 13 bases sitting between them. This CDR3 comprises 15 residues. Germline assignment: CDR1 MGHRA and CDR2 YSYEKL. The CDR3 loop is CASSPQRGPTGELFF. Written as DNA, the CDR3 is TGCGCCAGCAGCCCTCAAAGGGGTCCCACCGGGGAGCTGTTTTTT.

The chain employs TRBV30 and TRBJ2-5; TRBD1 agrees at 7 bases. Germline-derived CDR1 and CDR2 are GTSNPN and SVGIG (reference sequence). The CDR3 runs to 14 residues. V dropped 0 bases and J dropped 4; count of bases not matched to a gene: 5. The CDR3, as DNA: TGTGCCTGGAGTGTACAAGGGGGCGCAGAGACCCAGTACTTC. This encodes CAWSVQGGAETQYF.

The rearrangement uses TRBV14 and TRBJ2-2, with 9 bases aligning to TRBD2. Per the germline V gene, CDR1 is SGHDN and CDR2 is FVKESK. V trimming: 3 bases; J trimming: 7 bases; junction bases outside the gene matches: 12. This CDR3 comprises 17 residues. The CDR3 nucleotides read TGTGCCAGCAGCCAGACTCGACTAGCGGCTTTCTGCGGGGAGCTGTTTTTT. Protein product: CASSQTRLAAFCGELFF. The whole variable domain, filled in from reference TRBV14 and TRBJ2-2, reads EAGVTQFPSHSVIEKGQTVTLRCDPISGHDNLYWYRRVMGKEIKFLLHFVKESKQDESGMPNNRFLAERTGGTYSTLKVQPAELEDSGVYFCASSQTRLAAFCGELFFGEGSRLTVL.

This chain connects TRBV28 to TRBJ1-1; tentative D call: TRBD1 (5 bases). CDR3 length: 15 amino acids. Per germline, CDR1 MDHEN and CDR2 SYDVKM. Trimming removed 6 bases from V and 0 bases from J, with 14 bases in between. CDR3 amino acids: CASRETAGLNTEAFF. CDR3 nucleotides: TGTGCCAGCAGAGAGACAGCGGGTTTGAACACTGAAGCTTTCTTT.

The chain employs TRBV27 and TRBJ1-4; D is undetermined. Germline lookup yields CDR1 MNHEY and CDR2 SMNVEV (reference sequence). This CDR3 has 15 residues. V lost 5 bases and J 8 bases, leaving 18 bases between the germline ends. The CDR3 DNA reads TGTGCCAGCAGTCCGCAACGAGATGTATACGAAAAACTGTTTTTT. Its translation: CASSPQRDVYEKLFF. Combining the CDR3 with reference TRBV27 and TRBJ1-4 gives the whole variable domain EAQVTQNPRYLITVTGKKLTVTCSQNMNHEYMSWYRQDPGLGLRQIYYSMNVEVTDKGDVPEGYKVSRKEKRNFPLILESPSPNQTSLYFCASSPQRDVYEKLFFGSGTQLSVL.

This chain uses TRBV11-2 with TRBJ1-5, with D perhaps matching TRBD1 (5 bases). Germline CDR1 and CDR2: SGHAT and FQNNGV. The CDR3 has 17 amino acids. V gave up 0 bases and J gave up 7 bases, with 19 bases separating them. In DNA form, the CDR3 reads TGTGCCAGCAGCTTAGATGGACCAGGGAAGTTCGGGCAGCCCCAGCATTTT. This sequence encodes CASSLDGPGKFGQPQHF.

Comments on this clone: This sample also contains other DNA sequences that code for the same CDR3. The genes are TRBV5-1 and TRBJ1-1; TRBD1 agrees at 9 bases. The germline gives CDR1 SGHRS, CDR2 YFSETQ. V lost 1 base, J lost 4 bases, and 5 bases stayed unmatched. The CDR3 contains 15 residues. The CDR3 DNA follows: TGCGCCAGCAGCTTGACCGGGACAGGGACCACTGAAGCTTTCTTT. Translating gives CASSLTGTGTTEAFF.

The gene calls are TRBV28 and TRBJ1-5; perhaps TRBD1 as D (5 bases). Trimming took 2 bases from V and 9 from J, leaving 17 bases between them. The CDR3 is 15 residues long. Germline assignment: CDR1 MDHEN and CDR2 SYDVKM. CDR3 residues: CASSLKLQGRRPQHF. CDR3 bases: TGTGCCAGCAGTTTAAAGTTGCAGGGAAGGCGGCCCCAGCATTTT.

The chain has TRBV27 and TRBJ1-1; D remains ambiguous. CDR3 length: 12 residues. Germline lookup yields CDR1 MNHEY and CDR2 SMNVEV (reference sequence). With 1 base removed from V and 7 bases from J, the gap between germline ends came to 7 bases. CDR3 region: CASSLLSGEAFF. The DNA for the CDR3 is TGTGCCAGCAGTTTATTATCGGGTGAAGCTTTCTTT.